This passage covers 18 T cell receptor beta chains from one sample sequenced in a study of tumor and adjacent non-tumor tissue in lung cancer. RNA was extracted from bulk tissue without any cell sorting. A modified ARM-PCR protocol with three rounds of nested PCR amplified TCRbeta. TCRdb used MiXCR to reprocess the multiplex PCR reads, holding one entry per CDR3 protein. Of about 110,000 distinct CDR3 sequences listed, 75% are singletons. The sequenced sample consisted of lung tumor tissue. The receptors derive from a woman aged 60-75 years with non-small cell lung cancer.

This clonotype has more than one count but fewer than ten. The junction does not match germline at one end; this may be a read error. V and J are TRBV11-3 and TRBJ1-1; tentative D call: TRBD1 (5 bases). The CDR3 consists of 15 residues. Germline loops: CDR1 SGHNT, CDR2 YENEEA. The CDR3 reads CASSLDSGRGTEASF. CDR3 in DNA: TGTGCCAGCAGTTTAGATTCGGGGAGGGGCACTGAAGCTTCCTTT.

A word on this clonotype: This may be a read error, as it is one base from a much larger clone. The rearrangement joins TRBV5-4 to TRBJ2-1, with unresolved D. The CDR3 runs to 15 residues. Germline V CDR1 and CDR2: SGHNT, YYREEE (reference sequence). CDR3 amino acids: CAISTDLSSYNEQFF. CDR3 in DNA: TGTGCCATCAGCACAGACTTAAGCTCCTACAATGAGCAGTTCTTC. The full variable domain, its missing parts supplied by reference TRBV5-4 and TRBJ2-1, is ETGVTQSPTHLIKTRGQQVTLRCSSQSGHNTVSWYQQALGQGPQFIFQYYREEENGRGNFPPRFSGLQFPNYSSELNVNALELDDSALYLCAISTDLSSYNEQFFGPGTRLTVL.

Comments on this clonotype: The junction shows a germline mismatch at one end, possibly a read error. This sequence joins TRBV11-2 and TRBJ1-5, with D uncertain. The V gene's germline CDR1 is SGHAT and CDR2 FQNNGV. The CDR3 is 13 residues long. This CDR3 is CASSYNSNQSQHF. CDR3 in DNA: TGTGCCAGCAGCTATAATAGCAATCAGTCCCAGCATTTT.

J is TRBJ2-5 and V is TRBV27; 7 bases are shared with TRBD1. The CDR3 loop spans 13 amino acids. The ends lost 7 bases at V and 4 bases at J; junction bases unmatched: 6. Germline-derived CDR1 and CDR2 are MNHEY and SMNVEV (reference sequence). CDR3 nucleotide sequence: TGTGCCAGCAACCCTGGGACAGCAGAGACCCAGTACTTC. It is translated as CASNPGTAETQYF.

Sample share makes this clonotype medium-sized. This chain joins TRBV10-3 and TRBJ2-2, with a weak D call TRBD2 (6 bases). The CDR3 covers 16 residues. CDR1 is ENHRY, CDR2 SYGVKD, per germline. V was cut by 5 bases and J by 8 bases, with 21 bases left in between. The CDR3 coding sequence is TGTGCCATCAGTAAAACCGGGACTGACTCCTTGGGGGAGCTGTTTTTT. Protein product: CAISKTGTDSLGELFF.

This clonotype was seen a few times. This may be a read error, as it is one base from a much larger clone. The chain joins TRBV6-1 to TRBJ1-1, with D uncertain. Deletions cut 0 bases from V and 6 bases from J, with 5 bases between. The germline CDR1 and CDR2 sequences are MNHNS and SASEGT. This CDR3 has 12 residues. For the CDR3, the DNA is TGTGCCAGCAGTGAAGCTATGTCTGAAGCTTTCTTT. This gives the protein CASSEAMSEAFF.

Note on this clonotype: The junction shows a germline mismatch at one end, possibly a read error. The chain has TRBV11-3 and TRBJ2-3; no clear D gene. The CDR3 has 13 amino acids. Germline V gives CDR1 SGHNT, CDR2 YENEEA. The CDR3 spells CDSRKNQCDTQYF. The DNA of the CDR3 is TGTGACAGCAGAAAGAACCAATGTGATACTCAGTATTTC.

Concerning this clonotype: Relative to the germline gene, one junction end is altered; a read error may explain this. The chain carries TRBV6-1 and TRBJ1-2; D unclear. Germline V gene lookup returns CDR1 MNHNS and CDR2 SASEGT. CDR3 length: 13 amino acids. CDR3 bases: TGTGCCAGCAGTGAGACTGGACCATATGACTACACCTTC. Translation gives CASSETGPYDYTF.

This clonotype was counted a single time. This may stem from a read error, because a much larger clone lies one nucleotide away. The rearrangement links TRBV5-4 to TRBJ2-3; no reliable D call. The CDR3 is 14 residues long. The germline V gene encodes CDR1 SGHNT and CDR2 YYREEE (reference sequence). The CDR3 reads CASCLSTKTDTQYF. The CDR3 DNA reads TGTGCCAGCTGCTTATCCACAAAGACAGATACGCAGTATTTT.

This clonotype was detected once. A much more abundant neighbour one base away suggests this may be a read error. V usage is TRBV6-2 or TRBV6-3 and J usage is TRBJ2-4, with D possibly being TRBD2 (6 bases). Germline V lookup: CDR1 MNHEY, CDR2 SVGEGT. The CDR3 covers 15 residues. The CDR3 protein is CASSTAGDSKNIRYF. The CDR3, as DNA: TGTGCCAGCAGCACCGCCGGGGACTCCAAAAACATTCGGTACTTC.

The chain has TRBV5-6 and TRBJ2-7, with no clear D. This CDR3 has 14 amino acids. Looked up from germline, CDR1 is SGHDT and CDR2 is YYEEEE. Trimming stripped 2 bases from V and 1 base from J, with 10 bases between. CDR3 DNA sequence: TGTGCCAGCAGCTTCGAATGGAGTTCCTACGAGCAGTACTTC. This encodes CASSFEWSSYEQYF.

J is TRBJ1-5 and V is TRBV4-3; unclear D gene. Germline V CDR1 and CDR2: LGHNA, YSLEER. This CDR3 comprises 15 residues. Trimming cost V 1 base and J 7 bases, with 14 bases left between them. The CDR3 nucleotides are TGCGCCAGCAGCCAAGGGTGGGGAGGTGTACAGCCCCAGCATTTT. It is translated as CASSQGWGGVQPQHF.

The CDR3 bases are TGTGCCAGCAACCGCACGGGCACGGACAGTACGCAGTATTTT. Translating gives CASNRTGTDSTQYF. The chain is built from TRBV11-2 and TRBJ2-3; D may be TRBD1 (6 bases). The V gene lost 7 bases and the J gene lost 8 bases, with 19 bases spanning the gap. The length of the CDR3 is 14 residues. Germline V gene data show CDR1 as SGHAT and CDR2 as FQNNGV.

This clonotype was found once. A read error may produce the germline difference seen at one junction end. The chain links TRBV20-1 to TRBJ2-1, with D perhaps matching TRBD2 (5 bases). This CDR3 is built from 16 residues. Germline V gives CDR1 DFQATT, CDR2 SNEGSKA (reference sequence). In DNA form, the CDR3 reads TGCGGTGCTAGAGACCGTGGCGGAGGCTTACAGAATGAGCAGTTCTTC. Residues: CGARDRGGGLQNEQFF.

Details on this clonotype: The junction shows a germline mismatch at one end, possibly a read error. The CDR3 coding sequence is TGTGCCAACAGCTTCCAGCGGGAGGTCGCAGATACGCGGTATTTT. It specifies CANSFQREVADTRYF. The chain carries TRBV11-2 and TRBJ2-3; 9 bases line up with TRBD2. The CDR3 covers 15 residues. Germline CDR1 is SGHAT and CDR2 is FQNNGV. Filled out from reference TRBV11-2 and TRBJ2-3, the complete variable domain reads EAGVAQSPRYKIIEKRQSVAFWCNPISGHATLYWYQQILGQGPKLLIQFQNNGVVDDSQLPKDRFSAERLKGVDSTLKIQPAKLEDSAVYLCANSFQREVADTRYFGPGTRLTVL.

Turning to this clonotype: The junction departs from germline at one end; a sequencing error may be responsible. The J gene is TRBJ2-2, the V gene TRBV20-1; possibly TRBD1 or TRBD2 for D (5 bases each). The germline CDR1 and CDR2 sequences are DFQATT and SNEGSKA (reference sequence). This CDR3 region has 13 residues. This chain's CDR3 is CSASRADTGEMFF. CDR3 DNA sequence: TGCAGTGCTAGTCGTGCGGACACCGGGGAGATGTTTTTT.

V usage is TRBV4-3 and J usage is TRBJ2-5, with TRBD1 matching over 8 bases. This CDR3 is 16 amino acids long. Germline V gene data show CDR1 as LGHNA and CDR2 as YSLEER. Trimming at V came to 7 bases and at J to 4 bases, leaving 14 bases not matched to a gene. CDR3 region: CASNEYFQGAAETQYF. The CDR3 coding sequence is TGCGCCAGCAACGAATATTTCCAGGGGGCCGCAGAGACCCAGTACTTC.

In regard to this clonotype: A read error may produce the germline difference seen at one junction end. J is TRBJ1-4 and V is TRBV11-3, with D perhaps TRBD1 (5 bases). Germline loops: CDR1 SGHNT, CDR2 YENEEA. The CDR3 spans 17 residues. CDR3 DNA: TGTGCCAGTAGCTTCGACAGCCGAGATGTAACTAATGAAAAACTGTTTTTT. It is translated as CASSFDSRDVTNEKLFF.